A single sample is the source of the 13 T cell receptor beta chains below, sequenced in a study of T cell repertoires in cytomegalovirus infection (dated by TCRdb to the late 2010s). Sequencing was performed on an Illumina HiSeq 1500. The public reads were quality trimmed at Q25 with fastp and then assembled into clones with MiXCR by TCRdb, keeping productive beta chains. For every CDR3 protein sequence, its rows merge into one entry that carries the most common genes and DNA. Across this sample there are 60,000 to 75,000 distinct CDR3 sequences, with 22% seen only once. 65% to 85% of the sample is in the top ten clones. These TCRs are of unknown antigen specificity. Material: PBMCs, sequenced either directly or after in vitro stimulation (not recorded which). Receptors originate from a human donor in good health (CMV status not recorded). Some clones in this sample may be carry-over from other donors' samples.

This clonotype appeared a few times. This rearrangement joins TRBV7-3 to TRBJ2-7; TRBD1 is a possible D gene (6 bases). V lost 4 bases to trimming and J lost 6 bases, with 13 bases between them. The CDR3 is made up of 13 amino acids. CDR1 is SGHTA and CDR2 is FQGTGA in the germline V gene. The CDR3 nucleotides are TGTGCCAGCAGCTCACGACAGGACCGCGAGCAGTACTTC. Encoded protein: CASSSRQDREQYF. The full variable domain, rest sourced from reference TRBV7-3 and TRBJ2-7, is GAGVSQTPSNKVTEKGKYVELRCDPISGHTALYWYRQSLGQGPEFLIYFQGTGAADDSGLPNDRFFAVRPEGSVSTLKIQRTERGDSAVYLCASSSRQDREQYFGPGTRLTVT.

V and J are TRBV24-1 and TRBJ2-5; TRBD2 aligns across 9 bases. Per germline, CDR1 KGHDR and CDR2 SFDVKD. After removal of 4 bases from V and 4 bases from J, the junction contained 6 bases not matched to a gene. This CDR3 is 15 amino acids long. CDR3 sequence: CATSDPSGRRETQYF. The CDR3, as DNA: TGTGCCACCAGTGACCCAAGCGGGAGGAGAGAGACCCAGTACTTC.

This clonotype was counted a few times. Just one base apart from a much larger clone, this may be a read error. This chain uses TRBV11-2 with TRBJ2-2; TRBD2 matches 12 bases. The length of the CDR3 is 18 residues. Germline lookup yields CDR1 SGHAT and CDR2 FQNNGV. In DNA, the CDR3 is TGTGCCAGCAGCTTTCGCCTAGCGGGAGGGCTGGGCACCCGGGAGCTGTTTTTT. This gives the protein CASSFRLAGGLGTRELFF.

This clonotype was seen repeatedly, ten times or more. The CDR3 sequence is CASSLYGGASGQPQHF. The DNA for the CDR3 is TGTGCCAGCAGCTTATATGGGGGGGCATCTGGTCAGCCCCAGCATTTT. V gene TRBV7-2 combines with J gene TRBJ1-5; a weak D match, TRBD1 (6 bases). From germline, CDR1 is SGHTA and CDR2 FQGNSA. The CDR3 is made up of 16 amino acids. Deletions cut 2 bases from V and 6 bases from J, with 17 bases between.

The chain is built from TRBV7-2 and TRBJ2-5, with D unresolved. V lost 1 base and J lost 3, with 6 bases in between. The length of the CDR3 is 13 residues. Germline lookup yields CDR1 SGHTA and CDR2 FQGNSA. CDR3 loop: CASSLVVKETQYF. The CDR3 nucleotides read TGTGCCAGCAGCTTAGTGGTAAAAGAGACCCAGTACTTC. The variable domain in full, with the rest retrieved from reference TRBV7-2 and TRBJ2-5, is GAGVSQSPSNKVTEKGKDVELRCDPISGHTALYWYRQSLGQGLEFLIYFQGNSAPDKSGLPSDRFSAERTGGSVSTLTIQRTQQEDSAVYLCASSLVVKETQYFGPGTRLLVL.

This clonotype has just a few counts. V is TRBV10-3 and J is TRBJ2-7; D not certain. The V end was cut by 3 bases, the J end by 3 bases, with 9 bases between. This CDR3 contains 13 residues. Germline V gene data show CDR1 as ENHRY and CDR2 as SYGVKD. This CDR3 reads CAISDRTNYEQYV. CDR3 in DNA: TGTGCCATCAGTGACCGGACCAACTACGAGCAGTACGTC.

The chain couples TRBV14 to TRBJ2-7; 7 positions match TRBD2. Germline V gene data show CDR1 as SGHDN and CDR2 as FVKESK. The CDR3 loop spans 14 amino acids. The V segment lost 7 bases and the J segment 0 bases; nucleotides outside the gene matches: 6. The CDR3 protein is CASNNGGSSYEQYV. Written as DNA, the CDR3 is TGTGCCAGCAACAACGGGGGGTCCTCCTACGAGCAGTACGTC.

This clonotype was seen a handful of times. The chain recombines TRBV7-2 with TRBJ2-7; D gene unclear. Trimming shortened V by 0 bases and J by 3 bases, and 6 bases separated the two germline ends. The CDR3 length is 13 residues. The germline V gene encodes CDR1 SGHTA and CDR2 FQGNSA. The CDR3 protein is CASSLAPGYEQYV. CDR3 coding DNA: TGTGCCAGCAGCTTAGCGCCGGGCTACGAGCAGTACGTC.

By sample share, this clonotype is medium-sized. The J gene is TRBJ1-1, the V gene TRBV7-9, with D tentatively TRBD1 (6 bases). Germline loops: CDR1 SEHNR, CDR2 FQNEAQ (reference sequence). The V gene lost 4 bases and the J gene lost 1 base, with 10 bases spanning the gap. The CDR3 is 14 residues long. The CDR3 protein is CASSYMTGNTEAFF. The CDR3 nucleotides read TGTGCCAGCAGCTACATGACAGGGAACACTGAAGCTTTCTTT.

This clonotype was detected once. The genes are TRBV24-1 and TRBJ2-3; 10 nucleotides align to TRBD1. Losses at the gene ends were 4 bases for V and 6 bases for J; bases not matched to a gene: 6. CDR1 and CDR2 from the germline V gene are KGHDR and SFDVKD. CDR3 length: 15 residues. Here the CDR3 DNA reads TGTGCCACCAGTGAGTCTGGACAGGGGGTTGATACGCAGTATTTT. It codes for CATSESGQGVDTQYF.

This clonotype has only a few counts. V gene TRBV6-2 or TRBV6-3 combines with J gene TRBJ2-7, with no clear D. Deletions cut 0 bases from V and 3 bases from J, with 18 bases between. Germline lookup yields CDR1 MNHEY and CDR2 SVGEGT. The CDR3 length is 17 residues. CDR3 amino acids: CASSYSTVQLGFYEQYV. CDR3 sequence (DNA): TGTGCCAGCAGTTACTCCACAGTGCAACTCGGATTCTACGAGCAGTACGTC.

V is TRBV19 and J is TRBJ2-3, with D hard to call. The CDR3 extends over 13 amino acids. Trimming took off 8 bases at V and 1 base at J, with 10 bases between the two ends. Germline lookup yields CDR1 LNHDA and CDR2 SQIVND (reference sequence). CDR3 residues: CASARSRTDTQYF. In DNA form, the CDR3 reads TGTGCCAGTGCTAGGAGTCGCACAGATACGCAGTATTTT.

This sequence joins TRBV7-9 and TRBJ2-1; D is ambiguous. Trimming stripped 6 bases from V and 8 bases from J, with 26 bases between. The CDR3 is 17 residues long. Germline V gene lookup returns CDR1 SEHNR and CDR2 FQNEAQ (reference sequence). CDR3 residues: CASRHLGQTMIRDEQFF. In DNA form, the CDR3 reads TGTGCCAGCAGACACCTCGGTCAAACCATGATAAGGGATGAGCAGTTCTTC. Full variable domain (missing parts from reference TRBV7-9 and TRBJ2-1): DTGVSQNPRHKITKRGQNVTFRCDPISEHNRLYWYRQTLGQGPEFLTYFQNEAQLEKSRLLSDRFSAERPKGSFSTLEIQRTEQGDSAMYLCASRHLGQTMIRDEQFFGPGTRLTVL.